These 10 T cell receptor beta chains came from one sample sequenced in a study of blood T cell repertoires in COVID-19. The table came from immunoSEQ multiplex PCR; TCRdb's copy has only in-frame clones and leaves some out. The sample lists hundreds of thousands of clones, around 89% occurring once. Sequencing was performed on PBMCs or T cells enriched from blood (not recorded which). These receptors were collected from a woman under 30 with acute COVID-19.

The chain couples TRBV28 to TRBJ2-1, with 11 bases fitting TRBD2. J gave up 9 bases and V 5 bases, and 15 bases lay outside the gene matches. Germline V gives CDR1 MDHEN, CDR2 SYDVKM. The CDR3 totals 17 residues. Written as DNA, the CDR3 is TGTGCCAGCAGTACCTGGGGTCTAGCGGGAGGAGAGGTTGAGCAGTTCTTC. It encodes CASSTWGLAGGEVEQFF.

This clone was observed a single time. CDR3 loop: CASSEETQYF. In nucleotides, the CDR3 is TGTGCCAGCTCAGAGGAGACCCAGTACTTC. The V and J genes are TRBV18 and TRBJ2-5; D uncertain. Germline V gene data show CDR1 as KGHSH and CDR2 as LQKENI. Between the trimmed V and J ends, which lost 5 bases and 5 bases, there was a span of 3 bases. The CDR3 is made up of 10 amino acids.

The chain couples TRBV28 to TRBJ1-4; the D is unclear. This CDR3 region has 13 residues. Germline lookup yields CDR1 MDHEN and CDR2 SYDVKM. Deletions cut 3 bases from V and 7 bases from J, with 9 bases between. The CDR3 reads CASSFDQLEKLFF. The CDR3 coding sequence is TGTGCCAGCAGTTTTGATCAACTTGAAAAACTGTTTTTT.

The rearrangement joins TRBV5-1 to TRBJ2-5; D gene uncertain. Germline loops: CDR1 SGHRS, CDR2 YFSETQ. CDR3 size: 15 residues. The V end lost 0 bases, the J end lost 2 bases, and 11 bases lay between the germline ends. The DNA for the CDR3 is TGCGCCAGCAGCTTGGAGGCGCGGTCTCAAGAGACCCAGTACTTC. Translated: CASSLEARSQETQYF.

The rearrangement uses TRBV3-1 (or the pseudogene TRBV3-2) and TRBJ1-2, with 7 nucleotides matching TRBD1. V shed 4 bases and J 7 bases; nucleotides not matched to a gene: 9. CDR1 is LGHDT, CDR2 YNNKEL, per germline (reference sequence). The CDR3 runs 14 residues. This CDR3 reads CASSLPTGLGGYTF. The CDR3 nucleotides read TGTGCCAGCAGCCTACCGACAGGGTTGGGTGGCTACACCTTC.

The chain joins TRBV27 to TRBJ2-1; 10 nucleotides agree with TRBD2. The J segment lost 7 bases and the V segment lost 8 bases, leaving 11 bases of the junction unmatched. CDR3 size: 15 residues. Germline lookup yields CDR1 MNHEY and CDR2 SMNVEV (reference sequence). The CDR3 loop reads CASRLAGVAGNEQFF. CDR3 coding DNA: TGTGCCAGCCGTCTAGCGGGAGTAGCCGGTAATGAGCAGTTCTTC.

The chain carries TRBV11-3 and TRBJ1-2, with D maybe TRBD1 (6 bases). Germline values: CDR1 SGHNT, CDR2 YENEEA. CDR3 length: 16 residues. With 4 bases removed from V and 12 bases from J, the gap between germline ends came to 27 bases. DNA of the CDR3: TGTGCCAGCAGCTACTCCGGGACATTTAACTATGGCTACGACACCTTC. It specifies CASSYSGTFNYGYDTF. The variable domain in full, completed from reference TRBV11-3 and TRBJ1-2, reads EAGVVQSPRYKIIEKKQPVAFWCNPISGHNTLYWYLQNLGQGPELLIRYENEEAVDDSQLPKDRFSAERLKGVDSTLKIQPAELGDSAVYLCASSYSGTFNYGYDTFGSGTRLTVV.

The sample holds one count of this clone. This sequence joins TRBV27 and TRBJ1-2; 8 bases are a match to TRBD1. CDR3 length: 14 amino acids. V shed 4 bases, J shed 4 bases, and the junction held 5 bases outside the gene matches. CDR1 and CDR2 (germline): MNHEY, SMNVEV (reference sequence). The chain's CDR3 is CASSWSGGAYGYTF. CDR3 DNA: TGTGCCAGCAGTTGGTCAGGGGGCGCCTATGGCTACACCTTC.

The V and J genes are TRBV7-3 and TRBJ2-1; perhaps TRBD1 as D (5 bases). Trimming removed 5 bases from V and 3 bases from J, with 17 bases in between. The CDR3 has 16 residues. CDR1 is SGHTA and CDR2 is FQGTGA in the germline V gene. CDR3 nucleotide sequence: TGTGCCAGCAGCCCCCAGGGTACGCGGAGCTACAATGAGCAGTTCTTC. As protein: CASSPQGTRSYNEQFF.

V and J are TRBV2 and TRBJ1-1; D uncertain. The germline CDR1 and CDR2 sequences are SNHLY and FYNNEI. Trimming took off 2 bases at V and 4 bases at J, with 5 bases between the two ends. The CDR3 runs 12 residues. This CDR3 reads CASSEYRTEAFF. Here the CDR3 DNA reads TGTGCCAGCAGTGAATATCGCACTGAAGCTTTCTTT.